This entry is about one TCR beta chain. The antigen remains unidentified. Data came from immunoSEQ multiplex PCR; TCRdb stores just in-frame clones and leaves some out. This sample has 120,000 or so clones, with about four fifths found just once. CDR3 size: 18 residues. The germline CDR1 and CDR2 sequences are SGHNT and YYREEE (reference sequence). The germline V and J ends were trimmed by 2 bases and 8 bases, with 26 bases remaining between them. This sample was taken from a study of radiation and T cells in renal cell carcinoma. Notes on the study in general: Without pretreatment biopsies, baseline tumor clonotype presence was undetermined.

Time point: blood 2 weeks post-SBRT. Treatment noted: 15 Gy SBRT to primary tumor, nephrectomy 4 weeks later. After SBRT, blood was collected at 2 and 4 weeks, plus baseline. The patient's renal cell carcinoma had clear cell pathology. The chain has TRBV5-4 and TRBJ2-1, with D possibly being TRBD1 or TRBD2 (5 bases each). Sequences were derived from blood, sampled from a patient whose treatment included radiotherapy and nephrectomy. The TCR comes from a man aged 50 to 60 with renal cell carcinoma. Here the CDR3 DNA reads TGTGCCAGCAGCTTCTCCTCGATCCGGGACCAGAGGGTCCATGAGCAGTTCTTC. Residues: CASSFSSIRDQRVHEQFF.